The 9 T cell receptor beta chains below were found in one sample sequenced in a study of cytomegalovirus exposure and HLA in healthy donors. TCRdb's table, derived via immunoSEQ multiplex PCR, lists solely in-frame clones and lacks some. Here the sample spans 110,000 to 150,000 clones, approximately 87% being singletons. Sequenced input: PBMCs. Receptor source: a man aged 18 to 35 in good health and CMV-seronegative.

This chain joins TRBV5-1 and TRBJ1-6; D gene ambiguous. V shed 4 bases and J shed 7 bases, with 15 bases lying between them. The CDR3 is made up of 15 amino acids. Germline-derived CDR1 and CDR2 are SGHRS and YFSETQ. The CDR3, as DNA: TGCGCCAGCAGCCCGAGGGCCCTAGACAATTCACCCCTCCACTTT. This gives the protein CASSPRALDNSPLHF.

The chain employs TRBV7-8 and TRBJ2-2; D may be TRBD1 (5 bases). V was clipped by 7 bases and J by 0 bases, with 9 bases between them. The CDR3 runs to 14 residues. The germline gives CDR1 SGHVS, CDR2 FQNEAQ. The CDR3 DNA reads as TGTGCCAGCACCCCGACAGCGAACACCGGGGAGCTGTTTTTT. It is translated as CASTPTANTGELFF. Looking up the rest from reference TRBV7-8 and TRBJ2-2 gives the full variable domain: GAGVSQSPRYKVAKRGQDVALRCDPISGHVSLFWYQQALGQGPEFLTYFQNEAQLDKSGLPSDRFFAERPEGSVSTLKIQRTQQEDSAVYLCASTPTANTGELFFGEGSRLTVL.

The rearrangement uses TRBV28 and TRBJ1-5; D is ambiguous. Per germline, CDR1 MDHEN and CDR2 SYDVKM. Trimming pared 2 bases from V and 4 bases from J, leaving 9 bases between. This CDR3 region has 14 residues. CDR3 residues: CASSLEHSNQPQHF. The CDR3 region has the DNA TGTGCCAGCAGTTTAGAACATTCTAATCAGCCCCAGCATTTT.

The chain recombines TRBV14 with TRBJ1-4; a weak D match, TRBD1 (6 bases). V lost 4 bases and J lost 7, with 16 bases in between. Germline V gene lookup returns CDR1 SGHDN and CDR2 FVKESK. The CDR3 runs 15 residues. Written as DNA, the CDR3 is TGTGCCAGCAGCCCCCGCTCAGGGGCGAGTGAAAAACTGTTTTTT. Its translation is CASSPRSGASEKLFF.

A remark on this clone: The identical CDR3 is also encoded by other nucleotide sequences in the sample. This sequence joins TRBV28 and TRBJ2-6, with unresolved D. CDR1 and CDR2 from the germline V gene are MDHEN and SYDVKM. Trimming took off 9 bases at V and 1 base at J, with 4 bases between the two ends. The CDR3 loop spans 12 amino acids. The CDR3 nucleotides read TGTGCCAGTCTATCTGGGGCCAACGTCCTGACTTTC. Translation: CASLSGANVLTF.

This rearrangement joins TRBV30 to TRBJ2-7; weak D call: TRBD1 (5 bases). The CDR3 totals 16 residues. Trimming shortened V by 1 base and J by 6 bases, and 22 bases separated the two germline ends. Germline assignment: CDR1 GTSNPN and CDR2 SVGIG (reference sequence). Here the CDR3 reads CAWSEWGAGPYSEQYF. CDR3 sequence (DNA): TGTGCCTGGAGTGAGTGGGGTGCAGGGCCCTACTCCGAGCAGTACTTC.

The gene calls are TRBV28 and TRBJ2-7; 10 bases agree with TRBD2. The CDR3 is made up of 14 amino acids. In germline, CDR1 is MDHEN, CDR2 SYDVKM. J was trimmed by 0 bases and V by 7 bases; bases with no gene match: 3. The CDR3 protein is CASISSGSSYEQYF. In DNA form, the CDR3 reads TGTGCCAGCATTTCTAGCGGGAGCTCCTACGAGCAGTACTTC. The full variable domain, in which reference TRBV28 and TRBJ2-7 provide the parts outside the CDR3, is DVKVTQSSRYLVKRTGEKVFLECVQDMDHENMFWYRQDPGLGLRLIYFSYDVKMKEKGDIPEGYSVSREKKERFSLILESASTNQTSMYLCASISSGSSYEQYFGPGTRLTVT.

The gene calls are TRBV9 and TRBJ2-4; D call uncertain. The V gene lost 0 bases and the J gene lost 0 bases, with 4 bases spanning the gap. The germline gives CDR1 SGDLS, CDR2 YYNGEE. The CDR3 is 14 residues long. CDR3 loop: CASSVGVAKNIQYF. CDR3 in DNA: TGTGCCAGCAGCGTAGGAGTAGCCAAAAACATTCAGTACTTC. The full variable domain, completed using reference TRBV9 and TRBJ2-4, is DSGVTQTPKHLITATGQRVTLRCSPRSGDLSVYWYQQSLDQGLQFLIQYYNGEERAKGNILERFSAQQFPDLHSELNLSSLELGDSALYFCASSVGVAKNIQYFGAGTRLSVL.

The CDR3: CASSLGMGRPETQYF. DNA of the CDR3: TGCGCCAGCAGCTTGGGAATGGGCCGGCCGGAGACCCAGTACTTC. The V gene is TRBV5-1, the J gene TRBJ2-5; D gene ambiguous. The germline CDR1 and CDR2 sequences are SGHRS and YFSETQ. The V gene lost 0 bases and the J gene lost 5 bases, with 14 bases spanning the gap. The CDR3 totals 15 residues.